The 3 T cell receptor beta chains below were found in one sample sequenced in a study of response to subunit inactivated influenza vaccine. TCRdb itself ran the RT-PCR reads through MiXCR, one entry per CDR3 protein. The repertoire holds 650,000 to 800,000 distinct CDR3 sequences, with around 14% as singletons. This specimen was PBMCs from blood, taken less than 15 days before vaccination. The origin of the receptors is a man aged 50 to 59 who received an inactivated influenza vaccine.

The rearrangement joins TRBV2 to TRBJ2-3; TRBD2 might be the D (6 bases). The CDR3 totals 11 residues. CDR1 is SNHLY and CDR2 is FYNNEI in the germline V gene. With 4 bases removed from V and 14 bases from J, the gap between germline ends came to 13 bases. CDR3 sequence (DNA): TGTGCCAGCAGTGGGGACTCAGGGCGGTATTTT. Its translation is CASSGDSGRYF.

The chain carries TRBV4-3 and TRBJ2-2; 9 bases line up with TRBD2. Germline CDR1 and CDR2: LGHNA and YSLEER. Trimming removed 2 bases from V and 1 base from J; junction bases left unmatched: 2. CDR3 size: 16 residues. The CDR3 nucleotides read TGCGCCAGCAGCCAAAATAGCGGGAGGAACACCGGGGAGCTGTTTTTT. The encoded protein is CASSQNSGRNTGELFF.

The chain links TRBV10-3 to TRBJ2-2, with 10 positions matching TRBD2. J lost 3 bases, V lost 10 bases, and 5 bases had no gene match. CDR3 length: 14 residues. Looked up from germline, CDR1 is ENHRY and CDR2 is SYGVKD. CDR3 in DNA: TGTGCCAGCGCCGGACTAGCGGACACCGGGGAGCTGTTTTTT. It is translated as CASAGLADTGELFF.